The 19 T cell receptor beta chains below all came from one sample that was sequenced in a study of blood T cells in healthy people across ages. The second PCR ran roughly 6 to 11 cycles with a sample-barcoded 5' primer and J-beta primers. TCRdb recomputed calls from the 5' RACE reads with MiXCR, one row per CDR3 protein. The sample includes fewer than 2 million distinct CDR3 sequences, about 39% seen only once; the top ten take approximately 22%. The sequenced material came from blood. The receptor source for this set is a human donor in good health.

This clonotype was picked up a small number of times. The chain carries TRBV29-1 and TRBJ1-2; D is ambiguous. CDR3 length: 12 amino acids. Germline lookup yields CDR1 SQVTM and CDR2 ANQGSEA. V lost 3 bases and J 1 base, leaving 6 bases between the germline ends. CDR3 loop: CSVEELNYGYTF. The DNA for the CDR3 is TGCAGCGTTGAGGAACTTAACTATGGCTACACCTTC.

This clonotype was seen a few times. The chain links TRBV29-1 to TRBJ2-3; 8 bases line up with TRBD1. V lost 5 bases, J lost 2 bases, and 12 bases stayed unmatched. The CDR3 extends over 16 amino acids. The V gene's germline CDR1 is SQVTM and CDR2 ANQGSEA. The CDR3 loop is CSVSNRRTGSTDTQYF. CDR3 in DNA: TGCAGCGTTTCCAACCGCCGGACAGGGTCCACAGATACGCAGTATTTT.

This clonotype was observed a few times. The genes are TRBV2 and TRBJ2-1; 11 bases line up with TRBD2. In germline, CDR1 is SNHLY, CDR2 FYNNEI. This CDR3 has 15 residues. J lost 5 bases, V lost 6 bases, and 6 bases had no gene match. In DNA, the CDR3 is TGTGCCAGCAGCGAGGGGACTAGCGGAAACAATGAGCAGTTCTTC. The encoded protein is CASSEGTSGNNEQFF.

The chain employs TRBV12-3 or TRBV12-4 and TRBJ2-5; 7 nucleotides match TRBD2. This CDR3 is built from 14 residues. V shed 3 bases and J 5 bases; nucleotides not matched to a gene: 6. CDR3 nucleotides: TGTGCCAGCAGTTTTGGCTGGGGAGGGGAGACCCAGTACTTC. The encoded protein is CASSFGWGGETQYF.

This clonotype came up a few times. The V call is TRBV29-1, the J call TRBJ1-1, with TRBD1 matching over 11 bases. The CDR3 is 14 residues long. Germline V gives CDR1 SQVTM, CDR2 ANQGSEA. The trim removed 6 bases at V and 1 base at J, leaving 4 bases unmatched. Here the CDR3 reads CSVWDRGRNTEAFF. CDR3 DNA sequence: TGCAGCGTATGGGACAGGGGGAGGAACACTGAAGCTTTCTTT.

The CDR3 sequence: CASSPSGGAPGEQFF. The CDR3 DNA sequence: TGTGCCAGCAGCCCGAGCGGGGGGGCCCCCGGTGAGCAGTTCTTC. The chain employs TRBV7-8 and TRBJ2-1, with 10 bases identical to TRBD2. V lost 5 bases, J lost 9 bases, and 10 bases stayed unmatched. The CDR3 contains 15 residues. Germline loops: CDR1 SGHVS, CDR2 FQNEAQ.

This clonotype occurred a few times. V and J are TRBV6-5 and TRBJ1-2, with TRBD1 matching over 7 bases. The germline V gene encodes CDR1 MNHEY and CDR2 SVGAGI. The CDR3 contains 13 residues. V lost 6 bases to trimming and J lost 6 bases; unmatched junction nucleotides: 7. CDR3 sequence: CASRSPDRDGYTF. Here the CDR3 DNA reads TGTGCCAGCAGAAGTCCCGACAGGGATGGCTACACCTTC.

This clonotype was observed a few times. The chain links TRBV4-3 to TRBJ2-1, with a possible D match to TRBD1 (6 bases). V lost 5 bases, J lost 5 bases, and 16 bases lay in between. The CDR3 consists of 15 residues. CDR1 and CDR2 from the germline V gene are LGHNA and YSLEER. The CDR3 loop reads CASSSSGTRHNEQFF. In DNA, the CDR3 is TGCGCCAGCAGCTCTTCCGGGACAAGACACAATGAGCAGTTCTTC.

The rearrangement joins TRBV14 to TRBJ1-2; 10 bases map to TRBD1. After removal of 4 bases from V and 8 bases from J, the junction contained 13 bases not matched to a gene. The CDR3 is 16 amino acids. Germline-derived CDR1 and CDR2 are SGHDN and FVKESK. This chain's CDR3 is CASSLRTGGIVGGYTF. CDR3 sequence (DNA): TGTGCCAGCAGCCTCAGGACAGGGGGGATCGTTGGAGGCTACACCTTC. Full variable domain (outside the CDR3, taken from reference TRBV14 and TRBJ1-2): EAGVTQFPSHSVIEKGQTVTLRCDPISGHDNLYWYRRVMGKEIKFLLHFVKESKQDESGMPNNRFLAERTGGTYSTLKVQPAELEDSGVYFCASSLRTGGIVGGYTFGSGTRLTVV.

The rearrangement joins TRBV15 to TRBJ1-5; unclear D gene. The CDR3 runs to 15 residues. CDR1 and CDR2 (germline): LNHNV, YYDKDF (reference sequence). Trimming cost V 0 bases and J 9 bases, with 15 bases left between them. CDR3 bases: TGTGCCACCAGCAGAGATAAAACTCCCGGGTTGCCCCAGCATTTT. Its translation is CATSRDKTPGLPQHF.

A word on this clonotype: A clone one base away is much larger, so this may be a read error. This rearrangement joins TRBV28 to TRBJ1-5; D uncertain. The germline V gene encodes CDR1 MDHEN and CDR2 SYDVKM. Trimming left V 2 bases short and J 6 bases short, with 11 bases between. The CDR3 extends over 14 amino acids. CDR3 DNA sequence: TGTGCCAGCAGTTTAGCGGGATATACTCAGCCCCAGCATTTT. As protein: CASSLAGYTQPQHF. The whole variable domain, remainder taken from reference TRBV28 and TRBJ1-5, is DVKVTQSSRYLVKRTGEKVFLECVQDMDHENMFWYRQDPGLGLRLIYFSYDVKMKEKGDIPEGYSVSREKKERFSLILESASTNQTSMYLCASSLAGYTQPQHFGDGTRLSIL.

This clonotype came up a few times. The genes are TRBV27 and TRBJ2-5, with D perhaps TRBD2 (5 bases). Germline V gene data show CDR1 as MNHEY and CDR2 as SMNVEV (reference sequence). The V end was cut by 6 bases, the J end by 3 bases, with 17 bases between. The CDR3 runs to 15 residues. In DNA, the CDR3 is TGTGCCAGCAGCCGCAGGAGGCGTTGGGAAGAGACCCAGTACTTC. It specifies CASSRRRRWEETQYF.

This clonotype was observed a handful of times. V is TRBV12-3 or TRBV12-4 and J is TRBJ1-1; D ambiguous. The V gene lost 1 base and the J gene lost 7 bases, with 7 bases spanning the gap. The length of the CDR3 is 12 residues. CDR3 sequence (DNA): TGTGCCAGCAGTTTAGGCCTGGGTGAAGCTTTCTTT. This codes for CASSLGLGEAFF.

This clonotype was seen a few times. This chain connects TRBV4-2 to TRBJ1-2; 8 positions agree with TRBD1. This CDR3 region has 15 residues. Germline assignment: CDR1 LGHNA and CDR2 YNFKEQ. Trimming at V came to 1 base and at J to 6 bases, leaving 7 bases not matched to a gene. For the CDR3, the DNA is TGTGCCAGCAGCCAAGTCGAGACAGGGGTCCATGGCTACACCTTC. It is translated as CASSQVETGVHGYTF.

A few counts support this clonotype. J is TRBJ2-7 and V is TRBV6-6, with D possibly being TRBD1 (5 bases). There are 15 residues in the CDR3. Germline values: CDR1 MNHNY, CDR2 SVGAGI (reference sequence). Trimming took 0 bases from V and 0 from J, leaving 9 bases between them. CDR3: CASSYSVTGSYEQYF. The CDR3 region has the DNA TGTGCCAGCAGTTACTCGGTTACAGGCTCCTACGAGCAGTACTTC.

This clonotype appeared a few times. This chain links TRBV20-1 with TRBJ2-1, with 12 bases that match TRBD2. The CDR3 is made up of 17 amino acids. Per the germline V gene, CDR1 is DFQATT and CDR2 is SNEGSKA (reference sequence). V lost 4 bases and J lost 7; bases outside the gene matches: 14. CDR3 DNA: TGCAGTGCTAAGGACTTCCTTCTAGCGGGGGGGCGAAATGAGCAGTTCTTC. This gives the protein CSAKDFLLAGGRNEQFF.

This chain's CDR3 is CASIQTATGGTAYTF. CDR3 sequence (DNA): TGTGCCAGCATCCAAACCGCGACAGGGGGTACGGCCTACACCTTC. The chain recombines TRBV7-8 with TRBJ1-2; 9 bases map to TRBD1. Germline lookup yields CDR1 SGHVS and CDR2 FQNEAQ. V shed 7 bases, J shed 10 bases, and the junction held 16 bases outside the gene matches. The CDR3 is 15 residues long.

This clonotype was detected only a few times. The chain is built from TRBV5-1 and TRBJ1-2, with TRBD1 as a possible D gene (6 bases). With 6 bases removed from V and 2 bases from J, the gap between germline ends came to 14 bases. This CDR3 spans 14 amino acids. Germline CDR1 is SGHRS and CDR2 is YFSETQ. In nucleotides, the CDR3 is TGCGCCAGCACCGTGGACAGCCAAAACTATGGCTACACCTTC. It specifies CASTVDSQNYGYTF.

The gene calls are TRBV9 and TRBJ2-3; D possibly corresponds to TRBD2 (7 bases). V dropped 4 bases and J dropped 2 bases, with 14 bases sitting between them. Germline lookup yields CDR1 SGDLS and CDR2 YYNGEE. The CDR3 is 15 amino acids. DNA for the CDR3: TGTGCCAGCAGCACCCGCGGGGGCTACACAGATACGCAGTATTTT. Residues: CASSTRGGYTDTQYF.